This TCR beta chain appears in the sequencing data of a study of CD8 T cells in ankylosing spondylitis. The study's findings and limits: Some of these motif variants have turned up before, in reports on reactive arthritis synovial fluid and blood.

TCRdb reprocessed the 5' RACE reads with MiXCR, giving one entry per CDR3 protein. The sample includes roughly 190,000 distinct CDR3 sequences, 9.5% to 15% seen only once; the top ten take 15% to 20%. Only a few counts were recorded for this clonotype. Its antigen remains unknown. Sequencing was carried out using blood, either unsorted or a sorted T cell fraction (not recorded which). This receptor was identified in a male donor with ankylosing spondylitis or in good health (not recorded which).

In DNA form, the CDR3 reads TGTGCCAGCAGCGTAGCAGCCAGGGAATTTGAGACCCAGTACTTC. This encodes CASSVAAREFETQYF. The chain combines TRBV9 with TRBJ2-5; TRBD1 might be the D (5 bases). Germline lookup yields CDR1 SGDLS and CDR2 YYNGEE. The length of the CDR3 is 15 residues. V was cut by 0 bases and J by 5 bases, with 14 bases left in between.